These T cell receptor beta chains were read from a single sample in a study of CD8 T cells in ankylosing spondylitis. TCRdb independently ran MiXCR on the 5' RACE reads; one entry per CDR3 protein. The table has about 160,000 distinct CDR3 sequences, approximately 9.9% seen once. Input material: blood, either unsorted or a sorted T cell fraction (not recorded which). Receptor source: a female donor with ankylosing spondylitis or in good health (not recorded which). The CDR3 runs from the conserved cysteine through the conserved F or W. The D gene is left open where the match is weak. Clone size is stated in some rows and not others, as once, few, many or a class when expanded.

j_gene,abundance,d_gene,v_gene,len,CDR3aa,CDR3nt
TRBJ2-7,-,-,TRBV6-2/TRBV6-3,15,CASSFSGLYTYERYF,TGTGCCAGCAGTTTTTCCGGACTCTACACCTACGAGCGGTACTTC
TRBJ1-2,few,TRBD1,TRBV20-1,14,CSAPEGQGLYGYTF,TGCAGTGCTCCGGAGGGACAGGGTCTATATGGCTACACCTTC
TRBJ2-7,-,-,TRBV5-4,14,CASSLGRGSYEQYF,TGTGCCAGCAGCTTAGGTCGGGGTTCCTACGAGCAGTACTTC
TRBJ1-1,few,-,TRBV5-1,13,CASSLGAGTEAFF,TGCGCCAGCAGCTTGGGGGCGGGTACTGAAGCTTTCTTT
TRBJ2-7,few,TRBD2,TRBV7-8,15,CASSLGSSGSPEQYF,TGTGCCAGCAGCTTAGGGTCTAGCGGGAGCCCCGAGCAGTACTTC
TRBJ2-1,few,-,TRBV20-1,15,CSASNPGLRYNEQFF,TGCAGTGCTAGCAATCCGGGACTGAGATACAATGAGCAGTTCTTC
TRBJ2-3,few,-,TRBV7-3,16,CASSRRLVSGTDTQYF,TGTGCCAGCAGCCGACGACTAGTGTCGGGCACAGATACGCAGTATTTT
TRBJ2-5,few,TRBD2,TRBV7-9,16,CASSLVRLAGLETQYF,TGTGCCAGCAGCTTAGTTAGACTAGCGGGATTGGAGACCCAGTACTTC
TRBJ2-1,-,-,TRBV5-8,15,CASSLGARDLNEQFF,TGTGCCAGCAGCTTGGGCGCCAGGGATTTGAATGAGCAGTTCTTC
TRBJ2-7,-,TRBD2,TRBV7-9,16,CASSLPGTSGTYEQYF,TGTGCCAGCAGCTTACCCGGGACTAGCGGTACCTACGAGCAGTACTTC
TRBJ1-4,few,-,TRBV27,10,CASSAEKLFF,TGTGCCAGCAGCGCTGAAAAACTGTTTTTT
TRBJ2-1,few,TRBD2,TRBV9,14,CASKGGLAENEQFF,TGTGCCAGCAAAGGGGGACTAGCGGAGAATGAGCAGTTCTTC
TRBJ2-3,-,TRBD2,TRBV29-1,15,CSVERAGGRTDTQYF,TGCAGCGTTGAAAGGGCGGGCGGGAGGACAGATACGCAGTATTTT
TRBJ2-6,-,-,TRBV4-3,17,CASSQQGTVSGANVLTF,TGCGCCAGCAGCCAACAGGGAACGGTCTCTGGGGCCAACGTCCTGACTTTC
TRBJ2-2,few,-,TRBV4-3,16,CASSQVRPAWNGELFF,TGCGCCAGCAGCCAAGTTAGGCCAGCTTGGAACGGGGAGCTGTTTTTT
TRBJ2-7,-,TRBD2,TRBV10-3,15,CAIKREGRGTHEQYF,TGTGCCATCAAGCGGGAGGGGAGGGGTACCCACGAGCAGTACTTC
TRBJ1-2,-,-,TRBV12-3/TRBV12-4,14,CASSPLDRFYGYTF,TGTGCCAGCAGCCCACTTGACAGGTTCTATGGCTACACCTTC
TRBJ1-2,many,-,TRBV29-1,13,CSVDRGAYYGYTF,TGCAGCGTTGATCGGGGGGCCTACTATGGCTACACCTTC
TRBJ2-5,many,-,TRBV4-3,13,CASSQGGLETQYF,TGCGCCAGCAGCCAAGGGGGGCTGGAGACCCAGTACTTC
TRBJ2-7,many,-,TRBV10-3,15,CAISESQAMGYEQYF,TGTGCCATCAGTGAGTCCCAGGCGATGGGCTACGAGCAGTACTTC
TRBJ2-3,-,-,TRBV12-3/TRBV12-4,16,CASIPQWGDNTDTQYF,TGTGCCAGCATCCCCCAGTGGGGCGATAACACAGATACGCAGTATTTT
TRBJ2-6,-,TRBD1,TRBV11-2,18,CASSPHGTGIAGANVLTF,TGTGCCAGCAGCCCCCATGGGACAGGGATTGCTGGGGCCAACGTCCTGACTTTC
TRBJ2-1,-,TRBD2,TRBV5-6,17,CASSPGVSLAGEGGQFF,TGTGCCAGCAGCCCCGGGGTGAGCTTGGCGGGAGAAGGAGGGCAGTTCTTC
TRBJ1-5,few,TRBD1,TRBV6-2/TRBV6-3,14,CASWQSGTGQPQHF,TGTGCCAGCTGGCAATCCGGGACAGGGCAGCCCCAGCATTTT
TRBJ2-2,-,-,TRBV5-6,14,CASSLVAATGELFF,TGTGCCAGCAGCCTAGTGGCGGCCACCGGGGAGCTGTTTTTT
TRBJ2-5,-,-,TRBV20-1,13,CSANGQMQETQYF,TGCAGTGCTAACGGACAGATGCAAGAGACCCAGTACTTC
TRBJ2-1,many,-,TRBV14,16,CASSQDGRSSYNEQFF,TGTGCCAGCAGCCAAGATGGCAGGAGCTCCTACAATGAGCAGTTCTTC
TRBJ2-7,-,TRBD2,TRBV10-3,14,CAIRGEREMGEQYF,TGTGCCATCCGGGGCGAGCGGGAGATGGGCGAGCAGTACTTC
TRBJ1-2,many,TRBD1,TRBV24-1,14,CATSDLDRDRGYTF,TGTGCCACCAGTGACCTGGACAGGGATAGAGGCTACACCTTC
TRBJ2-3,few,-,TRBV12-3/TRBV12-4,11,CASKENDTQYF,TGTGCCAGCAAGGAGAATGATACGCAGTATTTT
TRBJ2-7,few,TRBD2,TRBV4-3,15,CASSQEISGSFEQYF,TGCGCCAGCAGCCAGGAGATTAGCGGGAGTTTCGAGCAGTACTTC
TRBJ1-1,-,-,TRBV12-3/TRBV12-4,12,CASSFAGNEAFF,TGTGCCAGCAGTTTTGCGGGGAATGAAGCTTTCTTT
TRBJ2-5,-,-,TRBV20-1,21,CSAVTRTLTGLSIPTQETQYF,TGCAGTGCCGTGACACGAACCTTGACAGGCCTAAGTATCCCGACGCAAGAGACCCAGTACTTC
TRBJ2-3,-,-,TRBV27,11,CASSGSDTQYF,TGTGCCAGCAGCGGTTCCGATACGCAGTATTTT
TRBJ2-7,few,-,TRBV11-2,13,CASSLASKGEQYF,TGTGCCAGCAGCTTAGCGTCGAAGGGAGAGCAGTACTTC
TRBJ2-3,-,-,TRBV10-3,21,CAISESTLSQGREKERDTQYF,TGTGCCATCAGTGAGTCGACGCTTTCCCAAGGAAGGGAGAAAGAGCGGGATACGCAGTATTTT
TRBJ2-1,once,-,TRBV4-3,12,CASSQERREQFF,TGCGCCAGCAGCCAAGAAAGAAGGGAGCAGTTCTTC
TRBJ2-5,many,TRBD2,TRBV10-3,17,CATRGASGIKPSETQYF,TGTGCCACTCGAGGGGCTAGCGGGATTAAACCCTCGGAGACCCAGTACTTC
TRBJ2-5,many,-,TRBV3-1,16,CASSQDPTGVEGTQYF,TGTGCCAGCAGCCAAGACCCGACTGGGGTGGAAGGGACCCAGTACTTC
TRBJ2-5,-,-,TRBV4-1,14,CASSRGGTGETQYF,TGCGCCAGCAGCCGCGGAGGGACGGGTGAGACCCAGTACTTC
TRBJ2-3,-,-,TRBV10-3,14,CAISGSTFTDTQYF,TGTGCCATCAGCGGGAGCACGTTCACAGATACGCAGTATTTT
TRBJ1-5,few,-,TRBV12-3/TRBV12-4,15,CASSTSSEGNQPQHF,TGTGCCAGCAGCACCTCATCCGAGGGCAATCAGCCCCAGCATTTT
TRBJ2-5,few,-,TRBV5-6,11,CASSATETQYF,TGTGCCAGCAGCGCGACGGAGACCCAGTACTTC
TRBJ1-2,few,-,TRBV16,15,CASSLKALANYGYTF,TGTGCCAGCAGCCTAAAGGCTCTAGCTAACTATGGCTACACCTTC
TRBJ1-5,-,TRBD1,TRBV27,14,CASRFTGGGQPQHF,TGTGCCAGCAGATTTACAGGGGGCGGTCAGCCCCAGCATTTT
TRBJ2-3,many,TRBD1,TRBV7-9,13,CASSGQGPDTQYF,TGTGCCAGCAGCGGACAGGGGCCAGATACGCAGTATTTT
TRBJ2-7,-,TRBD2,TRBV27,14,CASSLVGGPGEQYF,TGTGCCAGCAGTTTGGTGGGAGGGCCTGGCGAGCAGTACTTC
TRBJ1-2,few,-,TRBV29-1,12,CSVETQDGGYTF,TGCAGCGTTGAAACCCAGGATGGTGGCTACACCTTC
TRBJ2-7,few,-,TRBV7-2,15,CASSLPGLVNPEQYF,TGTGCCAGCAGCCTACCAGGACTGGTCAATCCCGAGCAGTACTTC
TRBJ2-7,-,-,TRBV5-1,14,CASSLVPGMYEQYF,TGCGCCAGCAGCTTGGTACCGGGTATGTACGAGCAGTACTTC
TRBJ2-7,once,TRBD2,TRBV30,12,CAWSVGTSAQYF,TGTGCCTGGAGTGTAGGTACTAGCGCGCAGTACTTC